The 22 T cell receptor beta chains reported below all come from one sample, sequenced in a study of OX40 agonist ivuxolimab in advanced cancers. The assay was immunoSEQ multiplex PCR, and TCRdb's table has in-frame clones only and misses some. The table lists roughly 57,000 clones, 75% to 90% of them singletons, with more than 15% in the top ten. The material was CD4+ or CD8+ T cells sorted from blood, obtained in a trial of the OX40 agonist ivuxolimab. The receptors shown here come from an adult with an advanced solid tumor such as melanoma, head and neck, liver or kidney cancer.

The rearrangement uses TRBV4-2 and TRBJ2-2, with TRBD2 matching 7 bases. The CDR3 sequence is 17 residues long. CDR1 is LGHNA, CDR2 YNFKEQ, per germline. The V gene end was trimmed by 0 bases and the J gene end by 1 base; junction bases not matched to a gene: 5. As DNA, the CDR3 is TGTGCCAGCAGCCAAGACCGGGGAGGGTGGAACACCGGGGAGCTGTTTTTT. Its translation: CASSQDRGGWNTGELFF.

V is TRBV7-3 and J is TRBJ2-6; D perhaps matches TRBD2 (5 bases). This CDR3 spans 14 amino acids. Germline CDR1 and CDR2: SGHTA and FQGTGA. Trimming removed 6 bases from V and 0 bases from J, with 6 bases in between. In DNA form, the CDR3 reads TGTGCCAGCAGTGAGGGCTCTGGGGCCAACGTCCTGACTTTC. Its protein product is CASSEGSGANVLTF.

The chain carries TRBV28 and TRBJ1-6, with D possibly matching TRBD1 (5 bases). The CDR3 is 13 amino acids. V gave up 2 bases and J gave up 9 bases, with 8 bases separating them. In germline, CDR1 is MDHEN, CDR2 SYDVKM. CDR3 residues: CASSLDSGSPLHF. The CDR3 coding sequence is TGTGCCAGCAGTTTAGACAGCGGTTCACCCCTCCACTTT.

This clone was counted a single time. This chain links TRBV6-1 with TRBJ1-2; 9 nucleotides align to TRBD1. Germline CDR1 and CDR2: MNHNS and SASEGT. The CDR3 is 16 residues long. V lost 2 bases to trimming and J lost 4 bases; unmatched junction nucleotides: 8. The CDR3 is CASSERPGQGPYGYTF. The CDR3, as DNA: TGTGCCAGCAGTGAACGACCGGGACAGGGACCCTATGGCTACACCTTC.

The chain is built from TRBV7-9 and TRBJ2-3; D may be TRBD2 (5 bases). The CDR3 is made up of 16 amino acids. Germline CDR1 and CDR2: SEHNR and FQNEAQ (reference sequence). V was cut by 0 bases and J by 4 bases, with 14 bases left in between. The CDR3 is CASSLARGSSADTQYF. The CDR3 DNA reads as TGTGCCAGCAGCTTAGCCCGGGGAAGTTCTGCAGATACGCAGTATTTT.

This rearrangement joins TRBV7-8 to TRBJ1-5, with D perhaps TRBD1 (5 bases). CDR1 and CDR2 from the germline V gene are SGHVS and FQNEAQ. This CDR3 is built from 16 residues. Trimming removed 5 bases from V and 4 bases from J, with 18 bases in between. As DNA, the CDR3 is TGTGCCAGCAGCCCTGGGGGGAGCCGTCGGAATCAGCCCCAGCATTTT. This gives the protein CASSPGGSRRNQPQHF.

CDR3: CASRGGQIANTGELFF. DNA for the CDR3: TGTGCCAGCAGAGGCGGACAGATAGCGAACACCGGGGAGCTGTTTTTT. The J gene is TRBJ2-2, the V gene TRBV2; tentatively, D is TRBD1 (6 bases). V shed 6 bases and J shed 0 bases, with 14 bases lying between them. The CDR3 spans 16 residues. From germline, CDR1 is SNHLY and CDR2 FYNNEI.

This clone was counted once. The chain employs TRBV14 and TRBJ1-5; 7 bases are a match to TRBD1. Germline trimming cut 0 bases from V and 5 bases from J; bases unmatched to any gene: 10. The germline V gene encodes CDR1 SGHDN and CDR2 FVKESK. The CDR3 is made up of 17 amino acids. The CDR3 reads CASSQEVSDRAHQPQHF. CDR3 coding DNA: TGTGCCAGCAGCCAAGAAGTGAGCGACAGGGCACATCAGCCCCAGCATTTT.

J is TRBJ1-1 and V is TRBV5-6, with TRBD1 identical over 7 bases. CDR1 and CDR2 from the germline V gene are SGHDT and YYEEEE. The length of the CDR3 is 14 residues. Trimming removed 1 base from V and 4 bases from J; junction bases left unmatched: 4. This CDR3 is CASSLWDSRTEAFF. The CDR3 DNA is TGTGCCAGCAGCTTGTGGGACAGTCGCACTGAAGCTTTCTTT.

The rearrangement links TRBV2 to TRBJ2-7, with a possible D match to TRBD1 (5 bases). CDR1 and CDR2 (germline): SNHLY, FYNNEI. CDR3 length: 12 residues. With 9 bases removed from V and 3 bases from J, the gap between germline ends came to 12 bases. CDR3 coding DNA: TGTGCCAGTTTAAAGGGGAACTACGAGCAGTACTTC. It encodes CASLKGNYEQYF.

The J gene is TRBJ1-3, the V gene TRBV15; perhaps TRBD1 as D (5 bases). The CDR3 contains 13 residues. In germline, CDR1 is LNHNV, CDR2 YYDKDF (reference sequence). The ends were cut back, 6 bases at V and 8 bases at J, with 14 bases in the middle. CDR3 amino acids: CATSRSRGDTIYF. The CDR3 bases are TGTGCCACCAGTAGATCAAGGGGAGACACCATATATTTT. Variable domain in full (rest from reference TRBV15 and TRBJ1-3): DAMVIQNPRYQVTQFGKPVTLSCSQTLNHNVMYWYQQKSSQAPKLLFHYYDKDFNNEADTPDNFQSRRPNTSFCFLDIRSPGLGDTAMYLCATSRSRGDTIYFGEGSWLTVV.

Turning to this clone: One end of the junction varies from germline; a read error may be responsible. The rearrangement links TRBV6-4 to TRBJ2-2; possibly TRBD1 for D (6 bases). Germline-derived CDR1 and CDR2 are MRHNA and SNTAGT. This CDR3 is 14 amino acids long. CDR3 region: CASSYSRGTGELFF. CDR3 DNA: TGTGCCAGCAGTTACTCGAGGGGGACCGGGGAGCTGTTTTTT.

The chain uses TRBV5-3 and TRBJ1-5; D gene uncertain. TRBV5-3 is an open reading frame whose function is uncertain. This CDR3 has 12 amino acids. Trimming took off 2 bases at V and 4 bases at J, with 4 bases between the two ends. CDR3 in DNA: TGTGCCAGAAGCTTCGGAAATCAGCCCCAGCATTTT. It translates to CARSFGNQPQHF.

V usage is TRBV27 and J usage is TRBJ1-1; D is unresolved. Trimming shortened V by 6 bases and J by 1 base, and 9 bases separated the two germline ends. The germline V gene encodes CDR1 MNHEY and CDR2 SMNVEV (reference sequence). The CDR3 spans 13 residues. CDR3: CASRSRENTEAFF. Here the CDR3 DNA reads TGTGCCAGCAGGTCCAGAGAGAACACTGAAGCTTTCTTT.

The chain carries TRBV13 and TRBJ2-2; D is unresolved. The CDR3 consists of 14 residues. Per germline, CDR1 PRHDT and CDR2 FYEKMQ (reference sequence). V lost 0 bases and J lost 5, with 7 bases in between. CDR3 residues: CASSLGRLTGELFF. In DNA, the CDR3 is TGTGCCAGCAGCTTAGGCAGGTTGACCGGGGAGCTGTTTTTT.

The V call is TRBV9, the J call TRBJ1-4; D is unresolved. The V and J ends lost 0 bases and 6 bases respectively, with 15 bases between them. This CDR3 has 16 amino acids. Germline assignment: CDR1 SGDLS and CDR2 YYNGEE. This CDR3 is CASSVADYRTDEKLFF. CDR3 nucleotide sequence: TGTGCCAGCAGCGTAGCAGACTATAGGACGGATGAAAAACTGTTTTTT.

The CDR3 region has the DNA TGCAGCGCCACGGCGGACAGCGCAATTAGCACAGATACGCAGTATTTT. Translated, it gives CSATADSAISTDTQYF. The chain couples TRBV29-1 to TRBJ2-3, with D perhaps TRBD1 (6 bases). Trimming stripped 7 bases from V and 0 bases from J, with 20 bases between. This CDR3 has 16 amino acids. Germline V lookup: CDR1 SQVTM, CDR2 ANQGSEA.

The genes are TRBV16 and TRBJ2-7; 7 bases align to TRBD2. From germline, CDR1 is KGHSY and CDR2 FQNENV. The CDR3 runs 15 residues. V shed 4 bases and J 6 bases; nucleotides not matched to a gene: 12. Here the CDR3 reads CASSRGGLTSSEQYF. Written as DNA, the CDR3 is TGTGCCAGCAGCCGGGGGGGATTAACCTCTAGCGAGCAGTACTTC. Variable domain in full (rest from reference TRBV16 and TRBJ2-7): GEEVAQTPKHLVRGEGQKAKLYCAPIKGHSYVFWYQQVLKNEFKFLISFQNENVFDETGMPKERFSAKCLPNSPCSLEIQATKLEDSAVYFCASSRGGLTSSEQYFGPGTRLTVT.

The V and J genes are TRBV5-1 and TRBJ2-7; TRBD1 matches 9 bases. Trimming cost V 3 bases and J 5 bases; bases outside gene matches: 3. The CDR3 loop spans 13 amino acids. CDR1 and CDR2 (germline): SGHRS, YFSETQ. CDR3 in DNA: TGCGCCAGCAGCTCGGGACAGGGTAACGAGCAGTACTTC. Translated: CASSSGQGNEQYF.

The chain recombines TRBV6-6 with TRBJ2-2; 11 bases line up with TRBD2. V dropped 4 bases and J dropped 1; count of bases not matched to a gene: 2. The V gene's germline CDR1 is MNHNY and CDR2 SVGAGI (reference sequence). There are 16 residues in the CDR3. The CDR3 sequence: CASSFGTSGNTGELFF. In DNA, the CDR3 is TGTGCCAGCAGTTTTGGGACTAGCGGGAACACCGGGGAGCTGTTTTTT.

The V and J genes are TRBV6-1 and TRBJ2-3, with 8 bases lining up with TRBD1. The CDR3 runs 16 residues. J gave up 5 bases and V 5 bases, and 12 bases lay outside the gene matches. In germline, CDR1 is MNHNS, CDR2 SASEGT. In DNA form, the CDR3 reads TGTGCCAGCAGTAAAGTCCCAGGGGGCGCCGAAGATACGCAGTATTTT. Translation gives CASSKVPGGAEDTQYF.

The chain joins TRBV6-5 to TRBJ1-1; 7 bases map to TRBD1. Germline V gene lookup returns CDR1 MNHEY and CDR2 SVGAGI. CDR3 length: 15 residues. V was clipped by 2 bases and J by 5 bases; unmatched bases: 8. The CDR3 DNA sequence: TGTGCCAGCAGTTACCACAGGGGAGTGGAGACTGAAGCTTTCTTT. Its protein product is CASSYHRGVETEAFF.